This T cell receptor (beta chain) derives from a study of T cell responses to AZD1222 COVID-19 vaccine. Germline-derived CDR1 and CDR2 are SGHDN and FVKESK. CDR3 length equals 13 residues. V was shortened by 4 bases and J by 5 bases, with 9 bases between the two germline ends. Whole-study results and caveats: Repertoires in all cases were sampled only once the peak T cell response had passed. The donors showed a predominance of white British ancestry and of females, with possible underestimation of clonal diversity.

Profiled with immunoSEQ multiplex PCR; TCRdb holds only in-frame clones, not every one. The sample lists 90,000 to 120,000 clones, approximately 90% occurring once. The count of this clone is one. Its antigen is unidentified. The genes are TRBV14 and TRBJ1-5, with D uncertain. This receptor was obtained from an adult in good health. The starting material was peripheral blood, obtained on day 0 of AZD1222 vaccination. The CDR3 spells CASSPRTYQPQHF. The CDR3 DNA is TGTGCCAGCAGCCCCCGGACGTATCAGCCCCAGCATTTT.